Sequencing of this T cell receptor beta chain was carried out in a study of shared clonotypes between healthy human individuals. Study findings and constraints: Sampling covered nothing but blood. Tissue TCR repertoires likely differ from those found in blood. Approximately 4.5% was the fraction of naive CD4 clonotypes found shared across a handful of donors.

The CDR3 is made up of 19 amino acids. Germline V gene lookup returns CDR1 MNHEY and CDR2 SMNVEV (reference sequence). Unmatched junction bases numbered 17, after V lost 6 bases and J lost 0 bases. As regards this clone: Its antigen remains unknown.

Profiled with immunoSEQ multiplex PCR; TCRdb holds only in-frame clones, not every one. The sample lists 2.5 million or so clones; approximately 90% were seen once. This clonotype was obtained from a man between 18 and 35 years old in good health. This chain uses TRBV27 with TRBJ2-3, with 8 bases aligning to TRBD2. Sequencing used naive CD4+ T cells sorted from blood. Subset in this sample: CD45RA+ positively selected. This chain's CDR3 is CASRPIVSGKTSSTDTQYF. CDR3 nucleotides: TGTGCCAGCAGACCCATAGTTAGCGGGAAGACTTCTAGCACAGATACGCAGTATTTT.